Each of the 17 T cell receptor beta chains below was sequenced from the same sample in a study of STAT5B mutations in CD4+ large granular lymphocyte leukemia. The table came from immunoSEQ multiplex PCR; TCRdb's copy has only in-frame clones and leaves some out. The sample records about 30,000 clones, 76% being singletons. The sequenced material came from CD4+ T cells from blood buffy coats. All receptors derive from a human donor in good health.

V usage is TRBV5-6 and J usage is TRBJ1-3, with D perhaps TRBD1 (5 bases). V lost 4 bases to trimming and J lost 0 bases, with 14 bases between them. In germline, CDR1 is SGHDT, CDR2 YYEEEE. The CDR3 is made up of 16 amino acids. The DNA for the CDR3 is TGTGCCAGCAGCAGCTGGGGCACATTCTCTGGAAACACCATATATTTT. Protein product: CASSSWGTFSGNTIYF.

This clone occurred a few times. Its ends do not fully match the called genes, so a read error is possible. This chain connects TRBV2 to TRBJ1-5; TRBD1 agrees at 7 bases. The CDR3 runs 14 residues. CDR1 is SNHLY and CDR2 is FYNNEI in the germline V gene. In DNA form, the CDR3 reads TGTGCCACCAGTAGAGAGACAGGGAATCAGCCCCAGCATTTT. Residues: CATSRETGNQPQHF.

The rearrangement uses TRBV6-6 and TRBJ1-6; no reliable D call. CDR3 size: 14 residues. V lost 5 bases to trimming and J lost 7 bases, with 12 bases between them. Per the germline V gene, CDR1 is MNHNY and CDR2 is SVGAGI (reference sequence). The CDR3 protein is CASSKRTGNSPLHF. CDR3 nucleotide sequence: TGTGCCAGCAGTAAGCGGACGGGGAATTCACCCCTCCACTTT.

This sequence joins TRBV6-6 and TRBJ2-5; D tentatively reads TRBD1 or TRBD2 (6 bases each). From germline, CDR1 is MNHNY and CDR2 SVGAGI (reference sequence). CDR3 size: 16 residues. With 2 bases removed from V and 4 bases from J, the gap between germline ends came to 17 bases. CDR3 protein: CASSYGGRGGSETQYF. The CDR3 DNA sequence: TGTGCCAGCAGTTACGGGGGGCGTGGGGGATCAGAGACCCAGTACTTC.

In DNA form, the CDR3 reads TGTGCCAGCAGGCCATCCGACGGGACATCTCAGGGTGGCTACACCTTC. This codes for CASRPSDGTSQGGYTF. V gene TRBV28 combines with J gene TRBJ1-2; tentatively, D is TRBD1 (6 bases). Germline values: CDR1 MDHEN, CDR2 SYDVKM. V lost 6 bases and J 7 bases, leaving 24 bases between the germline ends. The length of the CDR3 is 16 residues.

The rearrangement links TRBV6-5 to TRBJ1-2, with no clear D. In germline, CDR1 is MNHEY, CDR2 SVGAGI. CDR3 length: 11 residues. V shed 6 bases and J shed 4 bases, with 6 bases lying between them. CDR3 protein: CASRRGYGYTF. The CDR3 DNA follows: TGTGCCAGCAGACGTGGCTATGGCTACACCTTC.

Here the CDR3 DNA reads TGTGCCAGCAGCCCGGGACCGGGACAGAAGAATTCACCCCTCCACTTT. It translates to CASSPGPGQKNSPLHF. V and J are TRBV7-8 and TRBJ1-6, with TRBD1 matching 7 bases. This CDR3 comprises 16 residues. Unmatched junction bases numbered 11, after V lost 5 bases and J lost 7 bases. Germline loops: CDR1 SGHVS, CDR2 FQNEAQ.

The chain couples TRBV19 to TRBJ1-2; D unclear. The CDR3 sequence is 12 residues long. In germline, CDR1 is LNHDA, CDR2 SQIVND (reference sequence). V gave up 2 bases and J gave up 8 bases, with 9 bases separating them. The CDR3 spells CASSISVGGYTF. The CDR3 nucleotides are TGTGCCAGTAGTATATCCGTAGGAGGCTACACCTTC.

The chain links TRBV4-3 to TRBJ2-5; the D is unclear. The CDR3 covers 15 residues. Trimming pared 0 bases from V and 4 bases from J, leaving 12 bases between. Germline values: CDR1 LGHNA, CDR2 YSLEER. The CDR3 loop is CASSQDDRPRETQYF. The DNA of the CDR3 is TGCGCCAGCAGCCAAGATGATAGACCAAGAGAGACCCAGTACTTC.

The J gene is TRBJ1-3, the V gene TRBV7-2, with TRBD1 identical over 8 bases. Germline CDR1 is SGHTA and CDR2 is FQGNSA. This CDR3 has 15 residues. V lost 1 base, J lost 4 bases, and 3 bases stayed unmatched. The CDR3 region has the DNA TGTGCCAGCAGCTTAGGGACAGGGAAAGGAAACACCATATATTTT. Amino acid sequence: CASSLGTGKGNTIYF.

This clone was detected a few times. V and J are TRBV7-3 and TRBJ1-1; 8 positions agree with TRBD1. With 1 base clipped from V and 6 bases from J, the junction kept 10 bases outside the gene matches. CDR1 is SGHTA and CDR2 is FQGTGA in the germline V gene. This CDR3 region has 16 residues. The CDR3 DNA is TGTGCCAGCAGCTTAAAAGGGACAGGTTCAGGAGCTGAAGCTTTCTTT. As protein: CASSLKGTGSGAEAFF.

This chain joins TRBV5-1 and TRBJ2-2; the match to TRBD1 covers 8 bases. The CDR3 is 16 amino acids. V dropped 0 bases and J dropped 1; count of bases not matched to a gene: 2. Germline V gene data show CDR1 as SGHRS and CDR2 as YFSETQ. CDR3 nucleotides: TGCGCCAGCAGCTTGGGGACAGGGATGAACACCGGGGAGCTGTTTTTT. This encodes CASSLGTGMNTGELFF.

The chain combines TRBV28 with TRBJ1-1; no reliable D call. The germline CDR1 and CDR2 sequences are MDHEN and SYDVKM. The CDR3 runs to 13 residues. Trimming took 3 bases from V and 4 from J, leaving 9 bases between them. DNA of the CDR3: TGTGCCAGCAGTTTTCGTACGACCACTGAAGCTTTCTTT. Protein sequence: CASSFRTTTEAFF.

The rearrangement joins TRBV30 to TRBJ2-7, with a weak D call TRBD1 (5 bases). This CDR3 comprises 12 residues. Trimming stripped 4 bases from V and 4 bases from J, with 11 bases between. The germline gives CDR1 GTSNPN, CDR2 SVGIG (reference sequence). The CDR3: CAWKGARYEQYF. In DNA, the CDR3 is TGTGCCTGGAAAGGGGCCCGGTACGAGCAGTACTTC.

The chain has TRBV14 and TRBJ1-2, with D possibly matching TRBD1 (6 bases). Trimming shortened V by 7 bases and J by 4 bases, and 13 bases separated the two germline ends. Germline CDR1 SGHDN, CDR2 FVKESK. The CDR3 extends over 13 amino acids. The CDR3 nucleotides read TGTGCCAGCAATCAGGGGTTATCCTATGGCTACACCTTC. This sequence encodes CASNQGLSYGYTF.

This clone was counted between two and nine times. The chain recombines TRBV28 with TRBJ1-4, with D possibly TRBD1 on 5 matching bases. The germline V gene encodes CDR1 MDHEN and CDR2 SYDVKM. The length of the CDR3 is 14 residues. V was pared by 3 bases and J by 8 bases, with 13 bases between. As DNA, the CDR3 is TGTGCCAGCAGTTTGTGGGGGGAAGCGGAAAAACTGTTTTTT. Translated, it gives CASSLWGEAEKLFF.

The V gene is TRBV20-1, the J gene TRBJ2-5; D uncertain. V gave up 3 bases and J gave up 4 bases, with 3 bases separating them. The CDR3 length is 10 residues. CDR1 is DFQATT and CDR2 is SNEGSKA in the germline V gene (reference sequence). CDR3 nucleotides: TGCAGTGCTAGCCTAGAGACCCAGTACTTC. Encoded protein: CSASLETQYF.